This T cell receptor beta chain was sequenced during a study of a mutant IDH1 vaccine in newly diagnosed glioma. About the study: The treated group averaged about 41 years old and was roughly 62% male, approximately 40% female.

Sequencing was performed with immunoSEQ multiplex PCR; in TCRdb, only in-frame clones are kept and a portion is missing. The sample carries about 88,000 clones, approximately 80% recorded once. This clone was detected only a few times. V lost 2 bases to trimming and J lost 0 bases, with 4 bases between them. This CDR3 has 13 amino acids. Germline CDR1 KGHSH, CDR2 LQKENI. Time point defined: baseline, week 1 (first vaccination visit). Treatment here: pre-vaccination baseline after standard-of-care therapy. Diagnosis in the donors showed new WHO grade 3 or 4 astrocytomas that were IDH1-mutant and ATRX-lost.

This chain links TRBV18 with TRBJ1-2, with D unresolved. This TCR came from a man in his forties with glioma. Some clones in this sample may be carry-over from other donors' samples. The input for sequencing was PBMCs, taken from a glioma patient treated with radiotherapy, temozolomide or both. The CDR3 DNA follows: TGTGCCAGCTCACCAGGACCTAACTATGGCTACACCTTC. This sequence encodes CASSPGPNYGYTF.